This record looks at one TCR beta chain sequence and its context. Described time point: pre-sensitization, week 0. Treatment given: therapeutic diphenylcyclopropenone sensitization with weekly scalp DPC. MiXCR, run by TCRdb on the RACE reads, gives a single entry per CDR3 protein. The data show 60,000 to 80,000 distinct CDR3 sequences, with 6.7% seen just once and 1.5% to 2% held by the top ten. Germline V gene lookup returns CDR1 MNHNY and CDR2 SVGAGI (reference sequence). The V segment lost 6 bases and the J segment 1 base; nucleotides outside the gene matches: 5. The CDR3 has 14 amino acids. This entry is derived from a study of human T cells and chemical hapten exposure.

The sequences come from whole blood, collected in connection with sensitization to the hapten diphenylcyclopropenone (DPC). This chain joins TRBV6-6 and TRBJ1-2; 7 positions agree with TRBD1. The sequence came from a woman between 25 and 40 years old with alopecia areata. Some clones in this sample may be carry-over from other donors' samples. Here the CDR3 DNA reads TGTGCCAGCAGCCAAGGGACAGTTAACTATGGCTACACCTTC. Translated, it gives CASSQGTVNYGYTF.